The TCR beta chain under discussion was sequenced for a study of OX40 agonist ivuxolimab in advanced cancers. The wider study: Every 2 weeks, patients got intravenous ivuxolimab at one of six dose levels (0.01-10 mg/kg).

Using immunoSEQ multiplex PCR, the repertoire was profiled, and TCRdb retains in-frame clones only, with some absent. This sample yields over 50,000 clones, of which around 83% are seen a single time; roughly 4.4% belongs to the top ten. This clone was observed a handful of times. Its matching antigen is unknown. Study observations and caveats: The mean number of expanded clones was higher in CD8+ T cells than in CD4+.

From germline, CDR1 is SEHNR and CDR2 FQNEAQ (reference sequence). V was pared by 4 bases and J by 2 bases, with 5 bases of the junction left unmatched. This CDR3 has 15 residues. Blood got drawn at baseline, again on cycle 4 day 1, and then on cycle 7 day 1. Sequences were derived from CD4+ or CD8+ T cells sorted from blood, sampled in a trial of the OX40 agonist ivuxolimab. This TCR was sampled from an adult with an advanced solid tumor such as melanoma, head and neck, liver or kidney cancer. The rearrangement joins TRBV7-9 to TRBJ2-1; 7 bases agree with TRBD2. The CDR3 nucleotides read TGTGCCAGCAGCTCTAGCGGAGGGACCTACAATGAGCAGTTCTTC. Translating it yields CASSSSGGTYNEQFF.